This T cell receptor (beta chain) was sequenced during a study of shared clonotypes between healthy human individuals (dated by TCRdb to the early 2020s). Regarding the research as a whole: The cohort included three men and a couple of women between 18 and 49 years of age. Per donor, three plates each were used for CD4 naive and CD4 memory, two for CD8 naive, and one for CD8 memory. To estimate repertoire size and how much clonotypes are shared between individuals, the study performed deep sequencing of blood TCR repertoires from a few healthy adults. To increase sequencing depth and limit assay-specific biases, different laboratories used diverse techniques to prepare libraries and sequence TCR repertoires. Between about 0.85 and 10 billion PBMCs per donor were obtained by leukapheresis.

Healthy HIV-negative adults with no recently reported acute infections or vaccinations were included as donors. Only Caucasian adults living in Nashville, Tennessee, USA were represented among the donors. CD4+ T cells were enriched through magnetic negative selection, after which naive cells were positively selected on CD45RA and the remaining negative fraction served as the memory subset. Blood was collected by leukapheresis, and PBMCs were isolated by Ficoll-Histopaque density gradient centrifugation and then cryopreserved in liquid nitrogen vapor phase. Analytical flow cytometry was used to check the purity and quantity of each magnetically sorted T cell population. Each sorted fraction had its genomic DNA isolated and then quantified by UV absorbance on a Nanodrop 2000c. Using the deep immunoSEQ assay, TCR CDR3 regions were amplified from genomic DNA by multiplex PCR. Genomic DNA extracted from each cell subset was distributed evenly over all wells of several immunoSEQ 96-well plates, and each plate served as one replicate. For sorted subsets, about 220 ng of genomic DNA, equivalent to roughly 30,000 T cell genomes, went into each replicate PCR. The purified libraries were quantified using a Qubit 3.0 fluorometer, sized with a Bioanalyzer 2100, and then quantified again using the KAPA Library Quantification kit. Every immunoSEQ 96-well plate was sequenced on a dedicated single-read 150-cycle Illumina NextSeq 550 flow cell. The study's processing was this. The immunoSEQ output contained only junctional sequences without quality scores, so filtering could not match that applied to full-length reads. To assign V/J genes and CDR3, sequences were annotated using PyIR, a Python wrapper for IgBLAST v1.9, with IMGT germline references. Reads were removed for weak V/J assignments (E-value above 1e-6), missing CDR3, stop codons, out-of-frame junctions, or ambiguous translated residues. A V3J clonotype was defined by an identical inferred V gene, J gene, and CDR3 amino acid sequence. Percentage overlap between repertoires was computed as shared unique clonotypes divided by the size of the smaller repertoire. Three approaches were used to assess repertoire richness: RTK rarefaction, the Chao1 estimator, and Recon v2.1 estimates of unobserved clonotypes. Generation probabilities were computed with OLGA for all TCRbeta clonotypes obtained by the gDNA method from several donors. TCRdb took this table from immuneACCESS and kept in-frame rearrangements with V and J called. Such tables lack part of the clones; where checked against another copy, unresolved V genes explain under half of the gap, and the rest is unexplained. The D gene and trimming were derived from the DNA, and the V and J assignments and clone size from that table. The sample yields 330,000 or so clones; around 72% were counted once. The biggest ten clones account for about 9.4% of the sample.

What the work shows at the level of the full study, not this receptor alone: Even with the large sequencing depth, rarefaction of the sorted-subset datasets indicated that sequencing was incomplete. Compared with non-shared clonotypes, clonotypes shared by all four sorted-subset donors had higher generation probabilities. Naive subsets generally had larger estimated clonotype richness than memory subsets. Only blood was sampled, and tissue TCR repertoires likely differ from those in blood. Pairwise subsampling led to the expectation that sequencing depth would affect the degree of clonotype sharing among donors. Around 5.4% of naive CD4, 3% to 3.5% of naive CD8, approximately 2% of memory CD4, and less than 0.45% of memory CD8 clonotypes were shared across several donors. The small number of donors limited the genetic and exposure-history diversity represented.

In its sample, this clone was seen a few times. The target of this receptor is not known. No per-base quality is available; no much larger clone lies one base away. From the cysteine through the phenylalanine, the CDR3 covers 16 amino acids. CDR3 DNA is the only sequence kept; it has 48 bases, read in frame from the first base. The junction carries 16 bases between V and J, which are trimmed by 1 base and 1 base respectively. In the germline V gene (reference sequence), CDR1 corresponds to GTSNPN and CDR2 to SVGIG. The sequenced sample consisted of memory CD4+ T cells sorted from blood. In the paper's terms, the cell subset or site label means: CD45RA-negative fraction. The receptor was derived from a man aged 25-45 years in good health. In this chain, TRBV30 is recombined with TRBJ1-1, with the D gene not confidently named. Here the CDR3 is given as CAWSGSRYGRNTEAFF. The nucleotide sequence is TGTGCCTGGAGTGGCTCTCGTTATGGGAGGAACACTGAAGCTTTCTTT.